Listed here is a single T cell receptor beta chain. What it binds is unknown. The V end was cut by 8 bases, the J end by 5 bases, with 18 bases between. Per the germline V gene, CDR1 is KGHSH and CDR2 is LQKENI. The CDR3 covers 14 residues. Repertoires were generated with immunoSEQ multiplex PCR, while TCRdb's copy carries only in-frame clones and drops some. The table has about 2.4 million clones, approximately 90% seen once. These data originate in a study of shared clonotypes between healthy human individuals. Study-level information: The study drew on two women and a few men aged 18 to 49 as donors.

The study, taken as a whole, reports: Clonotypes not shared had lower generation probabilities than those common to all four donors. The study generally estimated greater richness for naive than memory subsets.

What was sequenced was naive CD4+ T cells sorted from blood. Documented subset: CD45RA+ positively selected. The clonotype originates from a man younger than 35 in good health. This rearrangement joins TRBV18 to TRBJ1-1; D is possibly TRBD1 (5 bases). As DNA, the CDR3 is TGTGCCAGCCGGGGGTCGAAGGGAAGTACTGAAGCTTTCTTT. Translation gives CASRGSKGSTEAFF.